The rows below give T cell receptor beta chains drawn from one sample of a study of blood T cell repertoires in COVID-19. Assay: immunoSEQ multiplex PCR; the TCRdb copy retains only in-frame clones and omits some. The sample records roughly 150,000 clones, around 83% being singletons. The sample consisted of peripheral blood. The receptors were gathered from a woman aged 45-60 years in a cohort sampled during active or convalescent COVID-19. The CDR3 runs from the conserved cysteine through the conserved F or W. The D gene is left open where the match is weak. Rows give clone size only sometimes, using once, few, many, or a class for an expanded clone.

J gene,clone size,V gene,D gene,CDR3 protein,CDR3 DNA
TRBJ1-2,.,TRBV9,TRBD1,CASSVQTGDYGYTF,TGTGCCAGCAGCGTACAGACAGGGGACTATGGCTACACCTTC
TRBJ2-7,.,TRBV11-2,.,CASSARATDLSYEQYF,TGTGCCAGCAGCGCCAGGGCGACAGACCTCTCCTACGAGCAGTACTTC
TRBJ1-1,.,TRBV27,.,CASSPFQSRGAFF,TGTGCCAGCAGTCCATTTCAATCCCGGGGAGCTTTCTTT
TRBJ1-2,once,TRBV3-1/TRBV3-2,TRBD1,CASSQVRGQGYGYTF,TGTGCCAGCAGCCAAGTGAGGGGACAGGGCTATGGCTACACCTTC
TRBJ1-5,few,TRBV5-8,.,CASSLGQNNQPQHF,TGTGCCAGCAGCTTGGGACAGAACAATCAGCCCCAGCATTTT
TRBJ2-5,.,TRBV5-1,TRBD1,CASRRGPTEETQYF,TGCGCCAGCAGAAGGGGGCCGACCGAAGAGACCCAGTACTTC
TRBJ2-7,.,TRBV3-1/TRBV3-2,TRBD1,CASSPGQGVYEQYF,TGTGCCAGCAGCCCCGGACAGGGTGTCTACGAGCAGTACTTC
TRBJ1-2,.,TRBV20-1,.,CSASRGADGYTF,TGCAGTGCTAGTCGGGGGGCGGATGGCTACACCTTC
TRBJ1-5,.,TRBV24-1,.,CATNDGQSFNQPQHF,TGTGCCACGAATGACGGACAGAGTTTCAATCAGCCCCAGCATTTT
TRBJ1-5,.,TRBV7-3,.,CASRMPLQGQGTVGNQPQHF,TGTGCCAGCAGGATGCCACTACAGGGTCAGGGAACTGTTGGCAATCAGCCCCAGCATTTT
TRBJ1-4,.,TRBV5-4,TRBD1,CASSPGTDNEKLFF,TGTGCCAGCAGTCCCGGGACAGACAATGAAAAACTGTTTTTT
TRBJ2-2,.,TRBV19,.,CASSEQGLAGELFF,TGTGCCAGTAGCGAACAGGGTCTGGCCGGGGAGCTGTTTTTT
TRBJ2-3,.,TRBV2,TRBD2,CASSPQTSGGDTQYF,TGTGCCAGCAGCCCCCAGACTAGCGGGGGGGATACGCAGTATTTT
TRBJ2-3,.,TRBV4-3,.,CASSRQGVVARDTQYF,TGCGCCAGCAGCCGCCAAGGTGTGGTAGCGAGGGATACGCAGTATTTT
TRBJ2-7,.,TRBV5-1,.,CASSFQSRRGLHYEQYF,TGCGCCAGCAGCTTTCAGAGTCGGCGGGGGCTACACTACGAGCAGTACTTC
TRBJ2-3,.,TRBV20-1,.,CSASGLGTQYF,TGCAGTGCTAGCGGCCTAGGTACGCAGTATTTT
TRBJ2-3,.,TRBV27,TRBD2,CASRKGLAGGRTDTQYF,TGTGCCAGCAGGAAGGGACTAGCGGGGGGTCGTACAGATACGCAGTATTTT
TRBJ1-1,few,TRBV19,.,CASVRRYGDNTEAFF,TGTGCCAGCGTTAGGCGTTATGGAGACAACACTGAAGCTTTCTTT
TRBJ2-5,.,TRBV11-2,TRBD2,CASSLAGLAGRKTQYF,TGTGCCAGCAGCTTAGCGGGACTAGCGGGGCGGAAGACCCAGTACTTC
TRBJ2-6,few,TRBV7-8,.,CASSLTGARAGANVLTF,TGTGCCAGCAGCTTAACGGGAGCGAGAGCTGGGGCCAACGTCCTGACTTTC
TRBJ2-2,once,TRBV11-2,.,CASSLFGANTGELFF,TGTGCCAGCAGCTTATTCGGAGCGAACACCGGGGAGCTGTTTTTT
TRBJ1-3,.,TRBV7-2,TRBD1,CASSRSGTVFKGSGNTIYF,TGTGCCAGCAGCCGCTCCGGGACAGTCTTTAAGGGCTCTGGAAACACCATATATTTT
TRBJ2-3,.,TRBV19,TRBD2,CASSIIRAGGRADTQYF,TGTGCCAGTAGTATCATTAGAGCGGGGGGCCGGGCAGATACGCAGTATTTT
TRBJ2-5,few,TRBV9,.,CASSVNPEETQYF,TGTGCCAGCAGCGTAAACCCAGAAGAGACCCAGTACTTC
TRBJ1-3,.,TRBV9,.,CATSRGGSRNTIYF,TGTGCCACCTCACGTGGGGGCTCTCGAAACACCATATATTTT
TRBJ1-6,.,TRBV11-2,.,CASSFLKLPLHF,TGTGCCAGCAGCTTCCTCAAACTACCCCTCCACTTT
TRBJ1-5,.,TRBV6-5,TRBD1,CAGHTTGTEPQHF,TGTGCCGGCCACACGACAGGGACGGAGCCCCAGCATTTT
TRBJ2-3,.,TRBV7-2,TRBD2,CASSLVSGGAGDTQYF,TGTGCCAGCAGCTTAGTTAGCGGGGGGGCGGGAGATACGCAGTATTTT
TRBJ1-2,.,TRBV6-6,TRBD1,CASSYGDRVGGYTF,TGTGCCAGCAGTTACGGAGACAGGGTGGGTGGCTACACCTTC
TRBJ2-7,.,TRBV6-6,.,CASRPGTFPYEQYF,TGTGCCAGCAGGCCAGGGACTTTTCCCTACGAGCAGTACTTC
TRBJ1-4,.,TRBV6-7,TRBD1,CASSYRETGQIHEKLFF,TGTGCCAGCAGTTACAGAGAAACGGGACAGATACATGAAAAACTGTTTTTT
TRBJ2-1,.,TRBV19,TRBD2,CASSILGRGGGNEQFF,TGTGCCAGTAGTATCCTTGGCCGGGGGGGTGGGAATGAGCAGTTCTTC
TRBJ2-1,.,TRBV6-5,TRBD2,CASSYSGAGGPNEQFF,TGTGCCAGCAGTTACTCGGGAGCGGGGGGGCCTAATGAGCAGTTCTTC
TRBJ1-1,.,TRBV7-3,.,CASSDQGNTEAFF,TGTGCCAGCAGCGATCAGGGAAACACTGAAGCTTTCTTT
TRBJ1-5,.,TRBV2,TRBD1,CASSGQGGQPQHF,TGTGCCAGCAGTGGACAGGGAGGTCAGCCCCAGCATTTT
TRBJ2-7,.,TRBV19,TRBD1,CASSIRTGSPYEQYF,TGTGCCAGTAGTATCAGGACAGGGAGCCCCTACGAGCAGTACTTC
TRBJ2-7,.,TRBV11-2,TRBD1,CASSVTGGLAEQYF,TGTGCCAGCAGCGTAACAGGGGGCTTGGCCGAGCAGTACTTC
TRBJ1-2,.,TRBV3-1/TRBV3-2,TRBD1,CASSQHGQGNFYGYTF,TGTGCCAGCAGCCAACACGGACAGGGGAATTTCTATGGCTACACCTTC
TRBJ2-3,.,TRBV4-2,.,CASSQEGGPSTDTQYF,TGTGCCAGCAGCCAAGAAGGAGGGCCTAGCACAGATACGCAGTATTTT
TRBJ2-1,.,TRBV5-1,.,CASSPGGTDAYNEQFF,TGCGCCAGCAGCCCAGGAGGGACAGACGCCTACAATGAGCAGTTCTTC
TRBJ2-7,.,TRBV5-1,.,CASSLLVPYEQYF,TGCGCCAGCAGCCTACTCGTACCCTACGAGCAGTACTTC
TRBJ1-4,.,TRBV11-2,TRBD1,CASTVDRGGTEKLFF,TGTGCCAGCACCGTTGACAGGGGAGGTACAGAAAAACTGTTTTTT
TRBJ1-1,.,TRBV19,TRBD1,CASSEDRGHLKTEAFF,TGTGCCAGTAGTGAGGACAGGGGGCACCTGAAGACTGAAGCTTTCTTT
TRBJ2-1,.,TRBV6-5,TRBD2,CASGLSGGAREQFF,TGTGCCAGCGGATTAAGCGGGGGGGCTCGTGAGCAGTTCTTC